This is a list of T cell receptor beta chains from one sample in a study of T-cell memory formation after mild COVID-19. TCRdb re-derived calls from the 5' RACE reads in MiXCR, one entry per CDR3 protein. The sample contains about 140,000 distinct CDR3 sequences, about 14% of which appear only once. What was sequenced was PBMCs or a T cell subset sorted from them (not recorded which). The source of these receptors is an adult woman who had mild COVID-19 (a few samples of this study predate the infection). Cell type and time point are not known. Both conserved end residues are part of each CDR3. A D gene is named only where the DNA matches it firmly. Size is omitted from some rows. Given values are once, few, many or a class for expanded clones.

D,size,J,V,DNA,CDR3
TRBD2,few,TRBJ2-2,TRBV20-1,TGCAGTGCTAGAGAGGGACTAGCGGGGGACACCGGGGAGCTGTTTTTT,CSAREGLAGDTGELFF
NA,NA,TRBJ2-3,TRBV4-3,TGCGCCAGCACAGAGCGGGTTGGCACAGATACGCAGTATTTT,CASTERVGTDTQYF
NA,once,TRBJ2-7,TRBV5-5,TGTGCCAGCAGCTTGGGGTTTGTCTCCTACGAGCAGTACTTC,CASSLGFVSYEQYF
TRBD1,few,TRBJ2-1,TRBV12-3/TRBV12-4,TGTGCCAGCAGGAATACAGGGGGATGGGGTGAGCAGTTCTTC,CASRNTGGWGEQFF
NA,NA,TRBJ1-3,TRBV30,TGTGCCTGGAGTGTCACAGGATTTGGAAACACCATATATTTT,CAWSVTGFGNTIYF
NA,once,TRBJ2-5,TRBV11-1,TGTGACAGCAGCTTAGGGCAGGGTGTATCGGAGACCCAGTACTTC,CDSSLGQGVSETQYF
TRBD1,few,TRBJ2-7,TRBV5-6,TGTGCCAGCAGCTTGGCCGGGACAGGGGAGTCCTACGAGCAGTACTTC,CASSLAGTGESYEQYF
NA,NA,TRBJ2-4,TRBV7-9,TGTGCCAGCAGCAAGTCCGCTTTTGTAGCCAAAAACATTCAGTACTTC,CASSKSAFVAKNIQYF
NA,NA,TRBJ2-6,TRBV5-5,TGTGCCAGCAGCTTGGAGTTCTGGGGGACCTCCGGGGCCAACGTCCTGACTTTC,CASSLEFWGTSGANVLTF
NA,NA,TRBJ2-3,TRBV5-5,TGTGCCAGCAGCTTGGAGATCACCACAGATACGCAGTATTTT,CASSLEITTDTQYF
NA,NA,TRBJ2-2,TRBV7-2,TGTGCCAGCAGCTTAACTCCGAACACCGGGGAGCTGTTTTTT,CASSLTPNTGELFF
NA,few,TRBJ2-2,TRBV28,TGTGCCAGCAGTTATACTTCGAGGGGGTACGGGGAGCTGTTTTTT,CASSYTSRGYGELFF
NA,NA,TRBJ2-3,TRBV12-3/TRBV12-4,TGTGCCAGCAGCCTCCTGATCGGCCTTAGCACAGATACGCAGTATTTT,CASSLLIGLSTDTQYF
NA,few,TRBJ1-2,TRBV29-1,TGCAGCGTTGTGAAGGGTACCTATGGCTACACCTTC,CSVVKGTYGYTF
NA,NA,TRBJ2-1,TRBV20-1,TGCAGTGCTAGTCCGGGGGACAATGAGCAGTTCTTC,CSASPGDNEQFF
NA,NA,TRBJ1-3,TRBV6-6,TGTGCCAGCAGTTGGGGGAATGGAAACACCATATATTTT,CASSWGNGNTIYF
NA,NA,TRBJ2-5,TRBV24-1,TGTGCCACCAGTGTCACCCGAGGGGAGACCCAGTACTTC,CATSVTRGETQYF
TRBD2,NA,TRBJ2-2,TRBV20-1,TGCAGTGCTAGAGATCTGAGACTAGCGGGGGGAGCCGGGGAGCTGTTTTTT,CSARDLRLAGGAGELFF
NA,NA,TRBJ2-1,TRBV4-3,TGCGCCAGCAGCCAAGCCGGCCCTCTACGGCCTACTGAGCAGTTCTTC,CASSQAGPLRPTEQFF
TRBD2,few,TRBJ2-1,TRBV4-1,TGCGCCAGCAGCCTTAGCGGGACCGGCAATGAGCGGTTCTTC,CASSLSGTGNERFF
NA,few,TRBJ2-1,TRBV7-2,TGTGCCAGCAAAGGGACTTCCTCCTACAATGAGCAGTTCTTC,CASKGTSSYNEQFF
NA,few,TRBJ1-1,TRBV12-3/TRBV12-4,TGTGCCACCAGCGACCAGGGTAAGGTCACTGAAGCTTTCTTT,CATSDQGKVTEAFF
TRBD1,NA,TRBJ1-1,TRBV29-1,TGCAGCGCCCAGGACAGGGGTTTCACTGAAGCTTTCTTT,CSAQDRGFTEAFF
TRBD2,NA,TRBJ2-1,TRBV5-1,TGCGCCAGCAGCCTCGAACCTTCGGGGGGGCCCTACAATGAGCAGTTCTTC,CASSLEPSGGPYNEQFF
TRBD1,many,TRBJ1-1,TRBV12-3/TRBV12-4,TGTGCCAGCAGCCCCAGCGGTACAGGGGCCACTGAAGCTTTCTTT,CASSPSGTGATEAFF
NA,NA,TRBJ1-4,TRBV4-1,TGCGCCAGCAGCCCCATAGCCCGGGCCAGGGGTGATGAAAAACTGTTTTTT,CASSPIARARGDEKLFF
NA,NA,TRBJ2-5,TRBV7-7,TGTGCTAGCAGCTTAATGGGGGGAGGAGAGACCCAGTACTTC,CASSLMGGGETQYF
NA,few,TRBJ2-7,TRBV6-5,TGTGCCAGCACCCGCCCAGGGGACGGCTACGAGCAGTACTTC,CASTRPGDGYEQYF
NA,NA,TRBJ2-5,TRBV20-1,TGCAGTGAAGGGGCCAATGACCCAGAGACCCAGTACTTC,CSEGANDPETQYF
TRBD2,NA,TRBJ2-5,TRBV12-3/TRBV12-4,TGTGCCAGCAGCCCGACTAGCGGGAGCCTAAAGACCCAGTACTTC,CASSPTSGSLKTQYF
NA,NA,TRBJ1-1,TRBV7-2,TGTGCCAGCAGCTTACTGCAGGGCGAGTGGACTGAAGCTTTCTTT,CASSLLQGEWTEAFF
TRBD1,few,TRBJ2-1,TRBV12-3/TRBV12-4,TGTGCCAGCAGTCTCGGACAGGGACACTCCTACAATGAGCAGTTCTTC,CASSLGQGHSYNEQFF
NA,NA,TRBJ1-5,TRBV7-2,TGTGCCAGCAGCTTATACTTGCCAAATCAGCCCCAGCATTTT,CASSLYLPNQPQHF
NA,few,TRBJ1-5,TRBV21-1,TGTGCCAGCAGCAAAGTACGGGGACTGCAGCCCCAGCATTTT,CASSKVRGLQPQHF
NA,NA,TRBJ2-1,TRBV7-3,TGTGCCAGCAGCCTCATACCGAGCTCCTACAATGAGCAGTTCTTC,CASSLIPSSYNEQFF
TRBD2,few,TRBJ2-1,TRBV9,TGTGCCAGCAGCGTAGACCCTAGCGGGGATAACAATGAGCAGTTCTTC,CASSVDPSGDNNEQFF
NA,NA,TRBJ2-3,TRBV7-6,TGTGCCAGCAGCCTACGTGGAGAGTCGGGCCGGCGTGCAGATACGCAGTATTTT,CASSLRGESGRRADTQYF
NA,few,TRBJ2-3,TRBV5-1,TGCGCCAGCAGCGGGGGACATGCTAGCACAGATACGCAGTATTTT,CASSGGHASTDTQYF
NA,NA,TRBJ2-1,TRBV29-1,TGCAGCGTTGAGGTTCTAGCCGACAATGAGCAGTTCTTC,CSVEVLADNEQFF
TRBD1,NA,TRBJ1-1,TRBV12-3/TRBV12-4,TGTGCCAGCAGTAACCCCTCACGGACAGGGTTTACTGAAGCTTTCTTT,CASSNPSRTGFTEAFF